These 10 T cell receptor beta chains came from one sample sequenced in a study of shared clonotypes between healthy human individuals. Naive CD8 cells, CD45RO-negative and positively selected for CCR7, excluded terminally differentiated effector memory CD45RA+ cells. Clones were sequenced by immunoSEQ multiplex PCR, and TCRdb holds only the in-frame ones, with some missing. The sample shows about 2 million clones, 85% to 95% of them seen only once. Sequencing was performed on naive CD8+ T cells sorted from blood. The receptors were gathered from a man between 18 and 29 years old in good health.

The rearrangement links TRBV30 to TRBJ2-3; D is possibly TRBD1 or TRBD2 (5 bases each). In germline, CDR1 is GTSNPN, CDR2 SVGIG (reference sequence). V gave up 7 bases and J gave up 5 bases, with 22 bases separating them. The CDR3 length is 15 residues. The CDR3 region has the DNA TGTGCCTTGAAAACGGGGCTAGTCGGCTTAGATACGCAGTATTTT. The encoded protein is CALKTGLVGLDTQYF.

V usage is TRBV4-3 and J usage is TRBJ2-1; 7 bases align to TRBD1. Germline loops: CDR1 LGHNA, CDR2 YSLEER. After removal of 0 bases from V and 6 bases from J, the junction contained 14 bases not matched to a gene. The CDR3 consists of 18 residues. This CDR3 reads CASSQDLDGQETPNEQFF. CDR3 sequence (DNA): TGCGCCAGCAGCCAAGATTTAGACGGACAGGAAACCCCCAATGAGCAGTTCTTC.

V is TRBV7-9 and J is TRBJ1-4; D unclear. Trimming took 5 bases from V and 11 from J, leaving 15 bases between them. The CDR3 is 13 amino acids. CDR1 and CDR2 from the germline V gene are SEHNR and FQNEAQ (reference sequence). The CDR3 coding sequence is TGTGCCAGCAGCCCCTCAGAGAGCGGGAAACTGTTTTTT. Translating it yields CASSPSESGKLFF.

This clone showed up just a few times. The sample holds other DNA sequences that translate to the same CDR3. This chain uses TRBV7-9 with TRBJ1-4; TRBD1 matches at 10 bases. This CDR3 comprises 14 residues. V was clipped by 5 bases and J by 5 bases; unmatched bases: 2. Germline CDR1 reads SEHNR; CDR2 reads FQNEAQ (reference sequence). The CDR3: CASSPGQGNEKLFF. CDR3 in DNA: TGTGCCAGCAGCCCGGGACAGGGGAATGAAAAACTGTTTTTT.

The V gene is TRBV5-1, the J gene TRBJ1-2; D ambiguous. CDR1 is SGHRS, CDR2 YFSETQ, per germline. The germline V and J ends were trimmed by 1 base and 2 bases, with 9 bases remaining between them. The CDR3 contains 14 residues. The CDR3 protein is CASSLNAVNYGYTF. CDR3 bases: TGCGCCAGCAGCTTGAACGCTGTAAACTATGGCTACACCTTC.

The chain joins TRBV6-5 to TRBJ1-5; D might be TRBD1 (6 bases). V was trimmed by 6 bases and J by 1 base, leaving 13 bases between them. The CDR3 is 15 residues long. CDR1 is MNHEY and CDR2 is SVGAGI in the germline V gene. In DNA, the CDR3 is TGTGCCAGCAGCCAGGGGTTTTTCAGCAATCAGCCCCAGCATTTT. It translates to CASSQGFFSNQPQHF.

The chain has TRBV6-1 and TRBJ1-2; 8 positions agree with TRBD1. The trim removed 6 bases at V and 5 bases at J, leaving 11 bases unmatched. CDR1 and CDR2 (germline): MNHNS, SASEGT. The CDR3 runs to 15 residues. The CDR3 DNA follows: TGTGCCAGCAGGGACAGGGTATCCCCTATTTATGGCTACACCTTC. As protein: CASRDRVSPIYGYTF.

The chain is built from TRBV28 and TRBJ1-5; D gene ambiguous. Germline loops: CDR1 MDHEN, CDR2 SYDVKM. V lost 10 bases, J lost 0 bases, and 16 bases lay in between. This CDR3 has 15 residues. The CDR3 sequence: CATWGSPYSNQPQHF. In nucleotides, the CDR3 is TGTGCCACCTGGGGTAGCCCGTATAGCAATCAGCCCCAGCATTTT.

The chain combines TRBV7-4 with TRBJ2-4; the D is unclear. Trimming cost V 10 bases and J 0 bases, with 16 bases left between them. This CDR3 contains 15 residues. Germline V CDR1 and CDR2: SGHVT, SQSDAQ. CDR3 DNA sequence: TGTGCCACCCAAGCCCCCACAACAGCCAAAAACATTCAGTACTTC. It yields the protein CATQAPTTAKNIQYF.

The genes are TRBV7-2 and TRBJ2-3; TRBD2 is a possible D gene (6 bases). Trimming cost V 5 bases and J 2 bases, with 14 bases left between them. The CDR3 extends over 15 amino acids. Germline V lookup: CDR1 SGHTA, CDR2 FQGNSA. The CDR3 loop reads CASSRRRDPTDTQYF. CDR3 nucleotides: TGTGCCAGCAGCCGGAGGCGGGACCCCACAGATACGCAGTATTTT. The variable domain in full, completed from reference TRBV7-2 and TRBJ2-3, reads GAGVSQSPSNKVTEKGKDVELRCDPISGHTALYWYRQSLGQGLEFLIYFQGNSAPDKSGLPSDRFSAERTGGSVSTLTIQRTQQEDSAVYLCASSRRRDPTDTQYFGPGTRLTVL.